This is a list of T cell receptor beta chains from one sample in a study of cytomegalovirus exposure and HLA in healthy donors. Clones were read by immunoSEQ multiplex PCR, and TCRdb kept only the in-frame ones, dropping some. The profile shows under 150,000 clones, 82% of them singletons. The sample taken for sequencing was PBMCs. These receptors were collected from a man in his thirties or forties in good health and CMV-seropositive. The CDR3 runs from the conserved cysteine through the conserved F or W. D genes are given only for firm matches.

>TRBD1|TRBJ1-2|TRBV28
CASTAEGADGYTF
>TRBD1|TRBJ1-6|TRBV28
CASSLDRRSPLHF
>TRBD1|TRBJ1-2|TRBV28
CASSLHRGWGYTF
>-|TRBJ2-7|TRBV2
CASSLAVTYEQYF
>-|TRBJ1-1|TRBV27
CASSLQGLDTEAFF
>-|TRBJ2-3|TRBV28
CASSLSGRTDTQYF
>TRBD2|TRBJ2-3|TRBV4-1
CASSQGSGGAVNTQYF
>-|TRBJ2-1|TRBV15
CATSAHRGYNEQFF
>-|TRBJ2-1|TRBV28
CASRSDREDDFF
>TRBD1|TRBJ2-7|TRBV5-1
CASSPDRVRDEQYF
>-|TRBJ2-7|TRBV6-1
CASSETLGTQRHEQYF
>TRBD1|TRBJ2-5|TRBV10-3
CAISEGQEETQYF
>TRBD2|TRBJ2-5|TRBV20-1
CSAAGQETQYF
>TRBD1|TRBJ2-2|TRBV15
CATSRDRRTGDTGELFF
>TRBD2|TRBJ2-1|TRBV27
CASSLEAGGWNEQFF
>-|TRBJ2-2|TRBV12-5
CASRGFTGELFF
>TRBD1|TRBJ2-2|TRBV28
CASSNRGPGGELFF
>-|TRBJ1-1|TRBV30
CAWREGTEAFF
>TRBD2|TRBJ2-3|TRBV7-2
CASSSQAGETDTQYF
>TRBD1|TRBJ1-4|TRBV5-8
CASRNYTGTGPEKLFF
>TRBD1|TRBJ2-3|TRBV7-9
CASSLKAGQGTDTQYF
>TRBD1|TRBJ1-2|TRBV7-9
CASSPVLSARTGVSYGYTF